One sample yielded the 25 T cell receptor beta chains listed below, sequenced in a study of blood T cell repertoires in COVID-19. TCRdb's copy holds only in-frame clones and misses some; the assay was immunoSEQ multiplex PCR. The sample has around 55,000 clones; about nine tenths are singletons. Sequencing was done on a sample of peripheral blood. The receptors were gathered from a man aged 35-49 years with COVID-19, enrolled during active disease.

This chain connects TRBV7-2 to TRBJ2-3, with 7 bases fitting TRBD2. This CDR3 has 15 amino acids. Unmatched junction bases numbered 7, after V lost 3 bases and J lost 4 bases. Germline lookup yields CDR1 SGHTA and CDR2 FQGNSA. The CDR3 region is CASSLRERKSDTQYF. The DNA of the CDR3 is TGTGCCAGCAGCTTGCGGGAGAGGAAATCAGATACGCAGTATTTT.

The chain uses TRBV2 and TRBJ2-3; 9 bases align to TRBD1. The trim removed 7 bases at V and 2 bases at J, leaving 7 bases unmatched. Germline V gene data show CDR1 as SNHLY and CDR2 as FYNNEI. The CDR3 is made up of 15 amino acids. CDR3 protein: CASTNGQGNTDTQYF. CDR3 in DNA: TGTGCCAGCACTAACGGACAGGGGAACACAGATACGCAGTATTTT.

The CDR3 DNA follows: TGCGCCAGCAGCTTCAGGACAGGGGGCACGAACACTGAAGCTTTCTTT. This codes for CASSFRTGGTNTEAFF. The chain is built from TRBV5-1 and TRBJ1-1; 11 bases match TRBD1. From germline, CDR1 is SGHRS and CDR2 YFSETQ. This CDR3 region has 16 residues. V was clipped by 2 bases and J by 1 base; unmatched bases: 4.

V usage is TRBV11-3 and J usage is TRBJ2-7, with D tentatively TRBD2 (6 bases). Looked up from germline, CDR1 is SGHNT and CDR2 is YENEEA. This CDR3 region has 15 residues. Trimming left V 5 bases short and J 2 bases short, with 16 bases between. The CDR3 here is CASSLTSPFAYEQYF. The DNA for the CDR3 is TGTGCCAGCAGCCTAACTAGCCCTTTCGCCTACGAGCAGTACTTC.

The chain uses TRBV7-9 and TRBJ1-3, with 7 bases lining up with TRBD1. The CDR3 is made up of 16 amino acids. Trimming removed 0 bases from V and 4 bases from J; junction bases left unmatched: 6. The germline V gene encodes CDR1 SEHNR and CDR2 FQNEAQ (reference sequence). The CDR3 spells CASSLAEGAKGNTIYF. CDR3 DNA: TGTGCCAGCAGCTTAGCGGAGGGGGCGAAAGGAAACACCATATATTTT.

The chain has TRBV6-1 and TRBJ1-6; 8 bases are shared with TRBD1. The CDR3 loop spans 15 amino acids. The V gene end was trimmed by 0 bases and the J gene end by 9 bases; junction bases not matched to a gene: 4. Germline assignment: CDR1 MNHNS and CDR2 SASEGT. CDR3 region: CASSEASGGRSPLHF. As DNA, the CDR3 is TGTGCCAGCAGTGAAGCGTCAGGGGGCCGTTCACCCCTCCACTTT.

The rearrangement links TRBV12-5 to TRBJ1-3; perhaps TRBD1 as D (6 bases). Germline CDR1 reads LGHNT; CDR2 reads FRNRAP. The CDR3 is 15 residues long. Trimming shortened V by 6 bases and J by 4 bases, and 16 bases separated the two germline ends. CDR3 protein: CASGSTGSAGNTIYF. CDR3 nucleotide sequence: TGTGCTAGTGGATCAACAGGGTCCGCCGGAAACACCATATATTTT.

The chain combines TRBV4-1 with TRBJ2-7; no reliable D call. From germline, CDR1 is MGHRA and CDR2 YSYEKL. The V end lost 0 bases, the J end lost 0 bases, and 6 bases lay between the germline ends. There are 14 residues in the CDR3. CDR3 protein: CASSQDIVSYEQYF. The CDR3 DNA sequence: TGCGCCAGCAGCCAAGATATAGTCTCCTACGAGCAGTACTTC.

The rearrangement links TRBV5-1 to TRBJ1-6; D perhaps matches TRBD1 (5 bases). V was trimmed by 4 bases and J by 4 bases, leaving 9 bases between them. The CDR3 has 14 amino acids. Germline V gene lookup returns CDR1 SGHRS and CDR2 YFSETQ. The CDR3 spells CASSQRQYNSPLHF. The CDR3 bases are TGCGCCAGCAGCCAGAGACAGTATAATTCACCCCTCCACTTT. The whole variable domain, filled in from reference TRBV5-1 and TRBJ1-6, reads KAGVTQTPRYLIKTRGQQVTLSCSPISGHRSVSWYQQTPGQGLQFLFEYFSETQRNKGNFPGRFSGRQFSNSRSEMNVSTLELGDSALYLCASSQRQYNSPLHFGNGTRLTVT.

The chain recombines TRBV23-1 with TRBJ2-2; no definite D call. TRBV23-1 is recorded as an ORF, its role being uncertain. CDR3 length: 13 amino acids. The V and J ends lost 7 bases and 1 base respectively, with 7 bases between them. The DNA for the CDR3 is TGCGCCAGCACCATTCAGAACACCGGGGAGCTGTTTTTT. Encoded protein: CASTIQNTGELFF.

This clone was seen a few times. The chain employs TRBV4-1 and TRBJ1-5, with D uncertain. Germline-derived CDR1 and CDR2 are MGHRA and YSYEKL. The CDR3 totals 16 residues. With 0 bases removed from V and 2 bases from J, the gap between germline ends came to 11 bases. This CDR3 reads CASSQEWAIGNQPQHF. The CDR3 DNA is TGCGCCAGCAGCCAAGAGTGGGCAATCGGCAATCAGCCCCAGCATTTT.

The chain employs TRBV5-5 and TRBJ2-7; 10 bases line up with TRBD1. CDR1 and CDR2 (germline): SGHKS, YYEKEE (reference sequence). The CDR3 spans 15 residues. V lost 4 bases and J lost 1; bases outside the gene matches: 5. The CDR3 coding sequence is TGTGCCAGCAGCAGAGGACAGGGGGTATCCTACGAGCAGTACTTC. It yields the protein CASSRGQGVSYEQYF.

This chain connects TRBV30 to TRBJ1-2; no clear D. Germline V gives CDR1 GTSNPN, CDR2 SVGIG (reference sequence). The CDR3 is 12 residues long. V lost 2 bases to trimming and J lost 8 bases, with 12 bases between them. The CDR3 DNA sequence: TGTGCCTGGAGTACAGTGGCGGGCGGCTACACCTTC. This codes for CAWSTVAGGYTF. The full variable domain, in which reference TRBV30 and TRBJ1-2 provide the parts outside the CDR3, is SQTIHQWPATLVQPVGSPLSLECTVEGTSNPNLYWYRQAAGRGLQLLFYSVGIGQISSEVPQNLSASRPQDRQFILSSKKLLLSDSGFYLCAWSTVAGGYTFGSGTRLTVV.

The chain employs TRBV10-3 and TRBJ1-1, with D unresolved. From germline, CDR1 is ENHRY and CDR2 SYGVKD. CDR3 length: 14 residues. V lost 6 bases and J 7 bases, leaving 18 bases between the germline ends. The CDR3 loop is CAISNDPRGVEAFF. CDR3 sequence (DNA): TGTGCCATCAGCAATGACCCGAGAGGAGTTGAAGCTTTCTTT.

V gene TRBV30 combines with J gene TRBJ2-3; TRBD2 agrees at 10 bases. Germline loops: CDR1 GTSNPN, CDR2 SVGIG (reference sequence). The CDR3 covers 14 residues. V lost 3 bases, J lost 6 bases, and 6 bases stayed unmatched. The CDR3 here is CAWRASGGGDTQYF. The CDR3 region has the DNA TGTGCCTGGAGGGCTAGCGGGGGAGGGGATACGCAGTATTTT.

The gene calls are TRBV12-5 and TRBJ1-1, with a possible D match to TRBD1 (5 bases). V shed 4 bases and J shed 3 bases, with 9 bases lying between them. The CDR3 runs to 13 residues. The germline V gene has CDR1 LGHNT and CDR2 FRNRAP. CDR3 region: CASGSRGDTEAFF. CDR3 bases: TGTGCTAGTGGTTCCCGGGGGGACACTGAAGCTTTCTTT.

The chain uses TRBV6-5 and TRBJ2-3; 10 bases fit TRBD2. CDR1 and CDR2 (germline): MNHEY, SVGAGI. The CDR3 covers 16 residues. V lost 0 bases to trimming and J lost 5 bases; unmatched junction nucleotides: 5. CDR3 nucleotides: TGTGCCAGCAGTTACTCAGCGGGGGGGCCAGTAGATACGCAGTATTTT. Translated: CASSYSAGGPVDTQYF.

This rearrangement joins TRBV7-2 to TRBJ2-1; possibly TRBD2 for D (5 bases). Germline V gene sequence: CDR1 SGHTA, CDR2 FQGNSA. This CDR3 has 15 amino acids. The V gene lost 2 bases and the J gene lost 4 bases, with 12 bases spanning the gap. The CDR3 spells CASSLFSDPYNEQFF. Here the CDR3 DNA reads TGTGCCAGCAGCTTATTTAGCGACCCATACAATGAGCAGTTCTTC.

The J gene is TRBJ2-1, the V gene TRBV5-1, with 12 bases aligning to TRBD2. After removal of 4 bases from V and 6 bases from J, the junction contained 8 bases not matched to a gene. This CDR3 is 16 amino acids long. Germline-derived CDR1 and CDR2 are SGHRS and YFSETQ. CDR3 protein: CASSLAPSGGANEQFF. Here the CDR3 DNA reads TGCGCCAGCAGCCTGGCCCCTAGCGGGGGGGCCAATGAGCAGTTCTTC.

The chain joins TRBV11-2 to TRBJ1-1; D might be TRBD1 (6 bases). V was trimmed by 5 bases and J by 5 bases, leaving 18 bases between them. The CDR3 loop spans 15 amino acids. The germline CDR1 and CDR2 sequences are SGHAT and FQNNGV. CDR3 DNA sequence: TGTGCCAGCAGCACGGTAAAACAGGGTTGGACTGAAGCTTTCTTT. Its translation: CASSTVKQGWTEAFF. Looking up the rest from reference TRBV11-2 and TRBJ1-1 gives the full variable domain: EAGVAQSPRYKIIEKRQSVAFWCNPISGHATLYWYQQILGQGPKLLIQFQNNGVVDDSQLPKDRFSAERLKGVDSTLKIQPAKLEDSAVYLCASSTVKQGWTEAFFGQGTRLTVV.

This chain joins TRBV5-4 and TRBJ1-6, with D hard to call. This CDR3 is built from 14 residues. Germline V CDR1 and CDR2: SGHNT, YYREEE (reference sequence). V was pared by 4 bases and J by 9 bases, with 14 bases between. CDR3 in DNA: TGTGCCAGCAGCATCCACCGACTGGGTTCACCCCTCCACTTT. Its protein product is CASSIHRLGSPLHF.

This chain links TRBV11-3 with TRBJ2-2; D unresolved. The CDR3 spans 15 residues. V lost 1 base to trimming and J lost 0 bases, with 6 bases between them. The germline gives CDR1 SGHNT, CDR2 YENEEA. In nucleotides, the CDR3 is TGTGCCAGCAGCTTAGGGCCATCGAACACCGGGGAGCTGTTTTTT. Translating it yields CASSLGPSNTGELFF.

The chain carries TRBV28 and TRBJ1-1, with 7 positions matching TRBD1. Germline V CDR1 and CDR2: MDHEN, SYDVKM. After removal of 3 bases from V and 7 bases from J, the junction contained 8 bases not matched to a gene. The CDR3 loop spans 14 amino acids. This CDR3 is CASSLVTGTGEAFF. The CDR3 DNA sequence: TGTGCCAGCAGTTTGGTGACAGGGACGGGTGAAGCTTTCTTT.

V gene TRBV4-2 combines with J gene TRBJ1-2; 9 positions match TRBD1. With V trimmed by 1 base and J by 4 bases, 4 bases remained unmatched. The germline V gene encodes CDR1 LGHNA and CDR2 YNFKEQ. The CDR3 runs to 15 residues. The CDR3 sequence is CASSQGGQGTYGYTF. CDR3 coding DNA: TGTGCCAGCAGCCAAGGAGGACAGGGGACCTATGGCTACACCTTC.

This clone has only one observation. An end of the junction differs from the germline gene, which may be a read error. CDR3 coding DNA: TGCAGCGCTGAAGGCTCTAGCGGGAGGACTACCTCCTACAATGAGCAGTTCTTC. Translation: CSAEGSSGRTTSYNEQFF. J is TRBJ2-1 and V is TRBV29-1; TRBD2 aligns across 11 bases. The CDR3 consists of 18 residues. Germline assignment: CDR1 SQVTM and CDR2 ANQGSEA.